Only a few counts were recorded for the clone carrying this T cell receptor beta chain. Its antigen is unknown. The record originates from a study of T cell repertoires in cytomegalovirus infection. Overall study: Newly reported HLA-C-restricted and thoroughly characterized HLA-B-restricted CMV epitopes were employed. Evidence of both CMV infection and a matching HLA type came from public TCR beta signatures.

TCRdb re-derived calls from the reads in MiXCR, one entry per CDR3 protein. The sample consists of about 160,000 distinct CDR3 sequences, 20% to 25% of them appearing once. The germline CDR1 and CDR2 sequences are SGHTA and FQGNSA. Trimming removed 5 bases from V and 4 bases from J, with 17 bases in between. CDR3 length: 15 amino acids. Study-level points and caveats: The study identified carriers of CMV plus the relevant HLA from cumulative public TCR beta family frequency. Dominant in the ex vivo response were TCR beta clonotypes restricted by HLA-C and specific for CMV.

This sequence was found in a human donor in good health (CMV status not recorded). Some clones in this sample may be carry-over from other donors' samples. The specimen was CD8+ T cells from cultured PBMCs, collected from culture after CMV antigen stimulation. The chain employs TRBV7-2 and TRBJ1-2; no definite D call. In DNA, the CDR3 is TGTGCCAGCAGCGCACAAGGGTCAGAGGGCTATGGCTACACCTTC. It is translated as CASSAQGSEGYGYTF.